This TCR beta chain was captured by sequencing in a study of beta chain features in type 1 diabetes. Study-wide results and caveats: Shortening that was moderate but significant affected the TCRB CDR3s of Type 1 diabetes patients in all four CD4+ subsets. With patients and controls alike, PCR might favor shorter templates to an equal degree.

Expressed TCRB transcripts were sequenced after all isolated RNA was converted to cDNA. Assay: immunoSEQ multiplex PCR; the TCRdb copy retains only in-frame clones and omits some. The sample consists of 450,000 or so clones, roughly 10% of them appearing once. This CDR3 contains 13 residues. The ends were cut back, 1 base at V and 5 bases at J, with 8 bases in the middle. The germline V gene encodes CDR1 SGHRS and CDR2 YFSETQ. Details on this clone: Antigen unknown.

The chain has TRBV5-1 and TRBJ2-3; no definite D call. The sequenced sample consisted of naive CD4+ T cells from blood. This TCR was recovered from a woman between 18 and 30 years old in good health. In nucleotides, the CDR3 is TGCGCCAGCAGCTTGTCCGTGAGAGATACGCAGTATTTT. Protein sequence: CASSLSVRDTQYF.